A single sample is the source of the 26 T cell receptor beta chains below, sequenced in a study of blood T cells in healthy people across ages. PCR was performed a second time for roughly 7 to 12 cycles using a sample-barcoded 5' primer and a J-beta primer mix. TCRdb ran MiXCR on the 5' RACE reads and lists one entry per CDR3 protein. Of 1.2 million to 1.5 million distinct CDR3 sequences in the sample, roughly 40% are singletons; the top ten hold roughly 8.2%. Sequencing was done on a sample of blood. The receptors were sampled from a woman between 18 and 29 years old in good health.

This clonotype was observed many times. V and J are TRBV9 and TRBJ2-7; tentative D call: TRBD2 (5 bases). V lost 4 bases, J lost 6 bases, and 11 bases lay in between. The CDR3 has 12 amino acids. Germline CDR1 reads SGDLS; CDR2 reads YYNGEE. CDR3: CASSPLAGEQYF. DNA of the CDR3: TGTGCCAGCAGCCCCCTGGCGGGCGAGCAGTACTTC.

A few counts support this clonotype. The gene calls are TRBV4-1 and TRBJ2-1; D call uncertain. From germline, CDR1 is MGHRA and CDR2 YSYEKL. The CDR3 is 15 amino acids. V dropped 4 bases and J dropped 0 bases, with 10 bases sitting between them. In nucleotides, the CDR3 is TGCGCCAGCAGCCTTTCCTTCAGCTCCTACAATGAGCAGTTCTTC. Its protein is CASSLSFSSYNEQFF.

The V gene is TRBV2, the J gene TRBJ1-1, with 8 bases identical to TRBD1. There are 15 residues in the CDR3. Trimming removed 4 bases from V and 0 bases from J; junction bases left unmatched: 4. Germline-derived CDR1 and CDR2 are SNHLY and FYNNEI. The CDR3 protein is CASSAQGAVNTEAFF. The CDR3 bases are TGTGCCAGCAGTGCCCAGGGGGCTGTGAACACTGAAGCTTTCTTT. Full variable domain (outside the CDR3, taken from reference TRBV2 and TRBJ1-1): EPEVTQTPSHQVTQMGQEVILRCVPISNHLYFYWYRQILGQKVEFLVSFYNNEISEKSEIFDDQFSVERPDGSNFTLKIRSTKLEDSAMYFCASSAQGAVNTEAFFGQGTRLTVV.

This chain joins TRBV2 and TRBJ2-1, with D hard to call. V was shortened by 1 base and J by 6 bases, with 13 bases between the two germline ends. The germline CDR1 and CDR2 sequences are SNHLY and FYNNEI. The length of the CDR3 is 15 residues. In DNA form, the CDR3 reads TGTGCCAGCAGTGAAGGCCTACTGGGTTCCAATGAGCAGTTCTTC. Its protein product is CASSEGLLGSNEQFF.

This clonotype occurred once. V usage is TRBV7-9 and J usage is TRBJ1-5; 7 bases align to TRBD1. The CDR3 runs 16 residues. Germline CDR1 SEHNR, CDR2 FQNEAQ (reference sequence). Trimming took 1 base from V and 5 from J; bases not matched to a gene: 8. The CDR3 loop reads CASSLGQGDLHQPQHF. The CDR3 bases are TGTGCCAGCAGCTTAGGACAGGGTGATCTGCATCAGCCCCAGCATTTT.

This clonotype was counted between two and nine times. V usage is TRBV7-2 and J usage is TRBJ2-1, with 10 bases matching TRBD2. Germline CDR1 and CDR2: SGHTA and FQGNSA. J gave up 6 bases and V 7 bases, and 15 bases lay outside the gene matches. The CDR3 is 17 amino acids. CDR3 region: CASILQPGLASLNEQFF. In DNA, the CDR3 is TGTGCCAGCATCCTACAACCGGGACTAGCGTCTCTCAATGAGCAGTTCTTC.

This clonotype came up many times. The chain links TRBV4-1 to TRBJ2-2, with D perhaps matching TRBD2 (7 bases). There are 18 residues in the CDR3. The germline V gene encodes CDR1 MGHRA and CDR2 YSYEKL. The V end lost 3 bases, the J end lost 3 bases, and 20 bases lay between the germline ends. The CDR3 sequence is CASSHPHSAGADTGELFF. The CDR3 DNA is TGCGCCAGCAGCCACCCGCACTCGGCGGGGGCGGACACCGGGGAGCTGTTTTTT.

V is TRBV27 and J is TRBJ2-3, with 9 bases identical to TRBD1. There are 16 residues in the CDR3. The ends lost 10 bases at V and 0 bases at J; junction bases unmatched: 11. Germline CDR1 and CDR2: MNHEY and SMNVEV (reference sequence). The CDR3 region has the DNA TGTGCCACCACGCCCCGGGACAGGGATAGCACAGATACGCAGTATTTT. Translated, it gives CATTPRDRDSTDTQYF.

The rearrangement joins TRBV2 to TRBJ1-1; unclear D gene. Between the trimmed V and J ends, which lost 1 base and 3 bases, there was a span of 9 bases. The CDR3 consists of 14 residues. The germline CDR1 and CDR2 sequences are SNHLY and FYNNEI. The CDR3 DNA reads TGTGCCAGCAGTGAAGGGCCTGGGGACACTGAAGCTTTCTTT. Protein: CASSEGPGDTEAFF. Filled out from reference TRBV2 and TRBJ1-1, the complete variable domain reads EPEVTQTPSHQVTQMGQEVILRCVPISNHLYFYWYRQILGQKVEFLVSFYNNEISEKSEIFDDQFSVERPDGSNFTLKIRSTKLEDSAMYFCASSEGPGDTEAFFGQGTRLTVV.

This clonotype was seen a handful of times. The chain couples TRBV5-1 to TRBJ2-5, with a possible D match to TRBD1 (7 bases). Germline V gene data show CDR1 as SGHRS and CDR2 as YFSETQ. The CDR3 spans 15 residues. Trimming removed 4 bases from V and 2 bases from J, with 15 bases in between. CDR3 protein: CASSPGLQGQETQYF. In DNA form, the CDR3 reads TGCGCCAGCAGCCCAGGACTACAGGGGCAAGAGACCCAGTACTTC.

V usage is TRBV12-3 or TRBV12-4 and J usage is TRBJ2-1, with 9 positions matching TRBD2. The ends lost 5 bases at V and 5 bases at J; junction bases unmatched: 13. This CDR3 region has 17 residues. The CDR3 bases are TGTGCCAGCAGTACCCAGGGACTAGCATTATCGGACAATGAGCAGTTCTTC. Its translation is CASSTQGLALSDNEQFF.

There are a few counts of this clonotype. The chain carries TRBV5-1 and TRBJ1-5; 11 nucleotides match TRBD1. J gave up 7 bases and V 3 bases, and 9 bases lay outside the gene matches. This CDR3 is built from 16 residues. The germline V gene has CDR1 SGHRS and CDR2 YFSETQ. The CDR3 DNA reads TGCGCCAGCAGCTCTGAACCGGGACAGGGGGTACAGCCCCAGCATTTT. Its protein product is CASSSEPGQGVQPQHF.

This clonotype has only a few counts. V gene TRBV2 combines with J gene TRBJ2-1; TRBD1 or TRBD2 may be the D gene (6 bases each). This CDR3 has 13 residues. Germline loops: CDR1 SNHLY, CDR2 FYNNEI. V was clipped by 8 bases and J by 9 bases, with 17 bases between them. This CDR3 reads CASSGATRGEQFF. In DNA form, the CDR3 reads TGTGCCAGCTCGGGGGCAACACGGGGTGAGCAGTTCTTC.

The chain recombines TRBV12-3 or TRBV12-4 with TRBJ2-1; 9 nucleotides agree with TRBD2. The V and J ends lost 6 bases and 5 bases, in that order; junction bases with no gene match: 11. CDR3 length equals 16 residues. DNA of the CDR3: TGTGCCAGCAGGCCCCCATCTAGCGGGAAAAACAATGAGCAGTTCTTC. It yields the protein CASRPPSSGKNNEQFF.

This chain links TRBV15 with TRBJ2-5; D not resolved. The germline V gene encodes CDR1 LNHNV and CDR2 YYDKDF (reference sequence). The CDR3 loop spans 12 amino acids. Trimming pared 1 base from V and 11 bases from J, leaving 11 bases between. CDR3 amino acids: CATSRVQAEQYF. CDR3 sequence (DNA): TGTGCCACCAGCAGAGTCCAGGCAGAGCAGTACTTC.

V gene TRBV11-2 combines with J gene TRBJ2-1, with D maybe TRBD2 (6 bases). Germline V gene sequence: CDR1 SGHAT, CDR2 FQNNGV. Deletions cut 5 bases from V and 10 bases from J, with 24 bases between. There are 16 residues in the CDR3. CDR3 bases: TGTGCCAGCAGCCCCCGCTATCTAGTGACTAGGAGCGAGCAGTTCTTC. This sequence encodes CASSPRYLVTRSEQFF.

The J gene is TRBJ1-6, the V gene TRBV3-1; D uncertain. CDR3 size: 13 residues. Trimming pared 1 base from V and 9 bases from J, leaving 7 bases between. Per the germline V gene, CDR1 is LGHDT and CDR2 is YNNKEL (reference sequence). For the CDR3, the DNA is TGTGCCAGCAGCCAAGGGCGAGGTTCACCCCTCCACTTT. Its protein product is CASSQGRGSPLHF. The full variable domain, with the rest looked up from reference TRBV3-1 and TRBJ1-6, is DTAVSQTPKYLVTQMGNDKSIKCEQNLGHDTMYWYKQDSKKFLKIMFSYNNKELIINETVPNRFSPKSPDKAHLNLHINSLELGDSAVYFCASSQGRGSPLHFGNGTRLTVT.

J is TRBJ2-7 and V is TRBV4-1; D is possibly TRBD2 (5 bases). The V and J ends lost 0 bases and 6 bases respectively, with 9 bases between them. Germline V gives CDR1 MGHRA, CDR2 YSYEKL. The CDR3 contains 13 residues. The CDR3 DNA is TGCGCCAGCAGCCAAGATTACCGGGGCGAGCAGTACTTC. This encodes CASSQDYRGEQYF.

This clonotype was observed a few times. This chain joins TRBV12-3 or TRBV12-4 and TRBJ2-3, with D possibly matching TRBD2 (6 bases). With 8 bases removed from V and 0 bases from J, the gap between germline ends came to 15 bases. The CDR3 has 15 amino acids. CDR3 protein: CASSVRSGSTDTQYF. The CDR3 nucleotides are TGTGCCAGCTCAGTGCGTAGCGGAAGCACAGATACGCAGTATTTT.

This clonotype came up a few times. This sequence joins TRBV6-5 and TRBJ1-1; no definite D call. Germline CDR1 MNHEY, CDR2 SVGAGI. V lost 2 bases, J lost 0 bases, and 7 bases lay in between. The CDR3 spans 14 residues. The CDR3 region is CASSYERVNTEAFF. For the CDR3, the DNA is TGTGCCAGCAGTTACGAGAGGGTGAACACTGAAGCTTTCTTT.

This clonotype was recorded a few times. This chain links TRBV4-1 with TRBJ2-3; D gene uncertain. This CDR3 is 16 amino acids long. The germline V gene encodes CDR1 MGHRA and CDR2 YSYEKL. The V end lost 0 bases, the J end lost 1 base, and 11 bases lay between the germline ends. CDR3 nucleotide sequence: TGCGCCAGCAGCCAAGAATATAACCTGGGCACAGATACGCAGTATTTT. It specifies CASSQEYNLGTDTQYF.

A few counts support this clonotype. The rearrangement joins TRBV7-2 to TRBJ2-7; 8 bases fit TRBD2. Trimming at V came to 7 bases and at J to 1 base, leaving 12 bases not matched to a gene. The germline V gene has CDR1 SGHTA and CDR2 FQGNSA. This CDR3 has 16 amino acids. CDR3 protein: CASNEDSGMVSYEQYF. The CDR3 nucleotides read TGTGCCAGCAATGAGGATAGCGGGATGGTATCCTACGAGCAGTACTTC.

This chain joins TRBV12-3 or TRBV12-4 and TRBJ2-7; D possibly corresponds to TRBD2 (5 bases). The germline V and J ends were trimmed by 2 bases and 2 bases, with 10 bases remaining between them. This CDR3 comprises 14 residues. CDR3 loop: CASSLNDGTYEQYF. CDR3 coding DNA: TGTGCCAGCAGTTTAAATGACGGGACCTACGAGCAGTACTTC.

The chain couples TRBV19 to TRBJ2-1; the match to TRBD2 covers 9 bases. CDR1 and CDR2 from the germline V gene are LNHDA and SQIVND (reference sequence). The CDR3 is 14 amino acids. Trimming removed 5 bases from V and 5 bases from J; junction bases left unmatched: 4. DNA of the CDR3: TGTGCCAGTAGTTCTAGCGGGACCAACAATGAGCAGTTCTTC. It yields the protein CASSSSGTNNEQFF.

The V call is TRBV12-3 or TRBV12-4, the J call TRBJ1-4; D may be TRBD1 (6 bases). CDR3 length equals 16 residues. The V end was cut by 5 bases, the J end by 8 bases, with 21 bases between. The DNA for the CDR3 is TGTGCCAGCAGTCCCACAGGGAAGGGAGAGCGAGAAAAACTGTTTTTT. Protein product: CASSPTGKGEREKLFF.

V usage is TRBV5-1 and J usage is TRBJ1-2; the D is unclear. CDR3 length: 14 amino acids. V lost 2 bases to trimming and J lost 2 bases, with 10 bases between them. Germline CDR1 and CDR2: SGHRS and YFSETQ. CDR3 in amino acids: CASSFYYDNYGYTF. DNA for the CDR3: TGCGCCAGCAGCTTTTATTATGACAACTATGGCTACACCTTC.